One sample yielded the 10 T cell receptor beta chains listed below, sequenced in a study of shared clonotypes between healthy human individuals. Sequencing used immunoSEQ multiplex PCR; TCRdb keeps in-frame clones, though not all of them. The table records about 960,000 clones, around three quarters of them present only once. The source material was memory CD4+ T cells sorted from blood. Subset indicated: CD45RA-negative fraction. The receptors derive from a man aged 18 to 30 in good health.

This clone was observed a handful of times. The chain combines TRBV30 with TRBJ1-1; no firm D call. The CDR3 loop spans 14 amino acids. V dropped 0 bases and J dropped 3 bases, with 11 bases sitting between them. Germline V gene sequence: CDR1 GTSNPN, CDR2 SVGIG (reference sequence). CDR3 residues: CAWSVSFLDTEAFF. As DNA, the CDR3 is TGTGCCTGGAGTGTAAGCTTCTTGGACACTGAAGCTTTCTTT.

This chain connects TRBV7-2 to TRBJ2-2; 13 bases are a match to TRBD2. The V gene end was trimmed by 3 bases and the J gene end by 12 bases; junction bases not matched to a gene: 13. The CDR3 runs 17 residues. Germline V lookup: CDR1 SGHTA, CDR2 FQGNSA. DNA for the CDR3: TGTGCCAGCAGCTTGTTACCGGGACTAGCGGGGTTGGGGAAGCTGTTTTTT. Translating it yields CASSLLPGLAGLGKLFF. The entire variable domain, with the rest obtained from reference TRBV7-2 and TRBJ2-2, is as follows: GAGVSQSPSNKVTEKGKDVELRCDPISGHTALYWYRQSLGQGLEFLIYFQGNSAPDKSGLPSDRFSAERTGGSVSTLTIQRTQQEDSAVYLCASSLLPGLAGLGKLFFGEGSRLTVL.

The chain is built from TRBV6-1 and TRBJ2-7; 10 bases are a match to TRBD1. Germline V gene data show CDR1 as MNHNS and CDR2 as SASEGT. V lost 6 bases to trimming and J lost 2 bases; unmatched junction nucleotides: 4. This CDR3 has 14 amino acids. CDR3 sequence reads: CASRGGQGAYEQYF. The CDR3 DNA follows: TGTGCCAGCAGAGGAGGACAGGGGGCCTACGAGCAGTACTTC.

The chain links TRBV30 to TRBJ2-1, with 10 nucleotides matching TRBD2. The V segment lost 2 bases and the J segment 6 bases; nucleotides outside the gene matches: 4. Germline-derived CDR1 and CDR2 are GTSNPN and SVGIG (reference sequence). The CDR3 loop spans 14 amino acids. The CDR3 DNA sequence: TGTGCCTGGAGTAGGGCTAGCGGGGGCAATGAGCAGTTCTTC. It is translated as CAWSRASGGNEQFF.

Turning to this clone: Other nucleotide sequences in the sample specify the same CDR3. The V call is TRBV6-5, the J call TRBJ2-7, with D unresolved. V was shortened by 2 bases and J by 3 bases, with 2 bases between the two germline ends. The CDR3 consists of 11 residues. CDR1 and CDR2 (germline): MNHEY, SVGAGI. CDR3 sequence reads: CASSYLYEQYF. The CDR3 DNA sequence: TGTGCCAGCAGTTACCTCTACGAGCAGTACTTC.

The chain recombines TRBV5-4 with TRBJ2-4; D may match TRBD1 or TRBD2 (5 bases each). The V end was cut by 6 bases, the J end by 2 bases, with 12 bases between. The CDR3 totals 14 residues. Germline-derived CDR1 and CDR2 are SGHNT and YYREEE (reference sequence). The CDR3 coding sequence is TGTGCCAGCAACTCCGGGGCCTCCAAAAACATTCAGTACTTC. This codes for CASNSGASKNIQYF.

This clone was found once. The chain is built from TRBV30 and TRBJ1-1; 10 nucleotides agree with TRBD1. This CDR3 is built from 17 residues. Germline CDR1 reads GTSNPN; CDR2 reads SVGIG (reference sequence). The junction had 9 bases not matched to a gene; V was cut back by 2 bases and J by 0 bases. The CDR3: CAWSQRGQGSMNTEAFF. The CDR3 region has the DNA TGTGCCTGGAGTCAGAGGGGACAGGGGTCCATGAACACTGAAGCTTTCTTT.

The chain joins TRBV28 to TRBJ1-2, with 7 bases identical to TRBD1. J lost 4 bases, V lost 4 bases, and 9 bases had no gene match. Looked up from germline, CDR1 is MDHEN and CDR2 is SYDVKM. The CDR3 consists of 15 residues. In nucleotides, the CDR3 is TGTGCCAGCAGTTCTCAAGGCGGGACAGTCTATGGCTACACCTTC. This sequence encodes CASSSQGGTVYGYTF.

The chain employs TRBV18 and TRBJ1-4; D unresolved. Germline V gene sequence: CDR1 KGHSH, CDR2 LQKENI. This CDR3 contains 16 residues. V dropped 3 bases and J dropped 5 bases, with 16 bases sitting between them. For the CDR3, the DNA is TGTGCCAGCTCACCGCCCGTCGACGTTTGGAATGAAAAACTGTTTTTT. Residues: CASSPPVDVWNEKLFF. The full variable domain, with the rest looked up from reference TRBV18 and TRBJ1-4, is NAGVMQNPRHLVRRRGQEARLRCSPMKGHSHVYWYRQLPEEGLKFMVYLQKENIIDESGMPKERFSAEFPKEGPSILRIQQVVRGDSAAYFCASSPPVDVWNEKLFFGSGTQLSVL.

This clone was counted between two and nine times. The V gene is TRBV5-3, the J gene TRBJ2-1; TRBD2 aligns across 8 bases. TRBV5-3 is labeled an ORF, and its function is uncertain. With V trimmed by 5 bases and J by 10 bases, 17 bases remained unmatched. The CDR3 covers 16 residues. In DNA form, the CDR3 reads TGTGCCAGAAGGTCCGGTCCTAGCGGGCGGGCGATAGAGCAGTTCTTC. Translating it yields CARRSGPSGRAIEQFF.